This T cell receptor (beta chain) was captured by sequencing in a study of CD8+ T cells in alopecia areata. Study-wide context: Among treated patients, oral tofacitinib was administered at 5 to 10 mg twice daily. The SALT score measured affected scalp surface percentage in treated patients. Findings and limits, study-wide: Sequencing of scalp samples also includes resident alphabeta T cells from normal skin.

Treatment meaning: oral pan-JAK inhibitor, 5-10 mg twice daily. Investigators isolated RNA and reverse transcribed it into cDNA to act as the sequencing template. The data were produced by immunoSEQ multiplex PCR, yet TCRdb's version contains in-frame clones alone and is incomplete. Of around 200,000 clones listed, about 60% are singletons. Of note for this clone: The antigen is unknown.

The origin of this receptor is a human donor with alopecia areata. The sample in question was CD8+ T cells sorted from blood, obtained at week 24, from a patient treated with tofacitinib.

The CDR3 spells CASLGRAPEAFF. CDR3 nucleotides: TGTGCCAGTTTGGGCAGGGCCCCTGAAGCTTTCTTT. The V call is TRBV7-9, the J call TRBJ1-1; TRBD1 might be the D (5 bases). The V and J ends lost 9 bases and 6 bases respectively, with 14 bases between them. The germline gives CDR1 SEHNR, CDR2 FQNEAQ (reference sequence). This CDR3 region has 12 residues.